Listed below are T cell receptor beta chains from one sample, sequenced in a study of Ad26.COV2.S vaccination and SARS-CoV-2 variants. Only in-frame clones appear in the TCRdb table, and some are missing; sequencing was by immunoSEQ multiplex PCR. The table records more than 300,000 clones, 70% to 90% of them present only once. The material was peripheral blood, obtained in a trial of Ad26.COV2.S vaccine versus placebo. All receptors come from a person aged 18 to 59 who received the Ad26.COV2.S COVID-19 vaccine or a placebo. Each CDR3 is given with its conserved first and last residue. A D gene is named only where the DNA matches it firmly. A clone size is listed for some rows: how often the clone was seen (once, few, many), or a class if it is expanded.

size,V,D,J,DNA,CDR3
-,TRBV30,-,TRBJ1-1,TGTGCCTGGAGCCCGGGACGGGAGAACACTGAAGCTTTCTTT,CAWSPGRENTEAFF
-,TRBV29-1,TRBD1,TRBJ2-1,TGCAGCGCCTGGACAGGGGAGCAGTTCTTC,CSAWTGEQFF
-,TRBV7-2,-,TRBJ1-3,TGTGCCAGCAGCCTTAACAGCGTGGTTGCGGGAAACACCATATATTTT,CASSLNSVVAGNTIYF
-,TRBV6-5,-,TRBJ1-2,TGTGCCAGCAGAAGTCGGGGGTCGAACTATGGCTACACCTTC,CASRSRGSNYGYTF
-,TRBV30,-,TRBJ1-2,TGTGCCTGGAGTGTAGTGAGGGATGGCTACACCTTC,CAWSVVRDGYTF
-,TRBV28,-,TRBJ1-2,TGTGCCAGCACCTCTGGGGGGCATCGGGGCTACACCTTC,CASTSGGHRGYTF
once,TRBV6-5,-,TRBJ1-5,TGTGCCAGCAGGGGTAGCAATCAGCCCCAGCATTTT,CASRGSNQPQHF
-,TRBV19,-,TRBJ2-1,TGTGCCAGTAGTACTATTCATAACAATGAGCAGTTCTTC,CASSTIHNNEQFF
few,TRBV28,-,TRBJ1-2,TGTGCCAGCAACTTTAACTATGGCTACACCTTC,CASNFNYGYTF
-,TRBV19,TRBD2,TRBJ2-3,TGTGCCAGTAGCCGGATTGACAGCGGGGACGCAGATACGCAGTATTTT,CASSRIDSGDADTQYF
-,TRBV9,-,TRBJ1-3,TGTGCCAGCAGCGTAGACCCAGGAAACACCATATATTTT,CASSVDPGNTIYF
many,TRBV25-1,-,TRBJ1-6,TGTGCCAGCAGTGAATATCCCACGGGACCCCTCCACTTT,CASSEYPTGPLHF
-,TRBV6-5,-,TRBJ2-1,TGTGCCAGCAGGGGATTCCCTAGCAATGAGCAGTTCTTC,CASRGFPSNEQFF
-,TRBV6-1,-,TRBJ2-3,TGTGCCAGCAGCCCGATAACCACAGATACGCAGTATTTT,CASSPITTDTQYF
-,TRBV27,TRBD1,TRBJ1-6,TGTGCCAGCAGACCCCAGGGACAGCTTAATTCACCCCTCCACTTT,CASRPQGQLNSPLHF
once,TRBV10-3,-,TRBJ2-7,TGTGCCATCAGTGGGGCAGGTGAGGGCGAGCAGTACTTC,CAISGAGEGEQYF
-,TRBV2,TRBD1,TRBJ2-7,TGTGCCAGCAGAAGGACAGGGGACTACGAGCAGTACTTC,CASRRTGDYEQYF